This T cell receptor (beta chain) was observed in a study of T cells in Graves' hyperthyroidism and ophthalmopathy. Findings and limits, study-wide: The model's output predicted ophthalmopathy at a median of roughly 6.9 months prior to onset. Blood also showed most of the thyroid clonotypes that were expanded above 0.001. Ophthalmopathy was told apart from stable hyperthyroidism by a 13 V-J model.

Stable hyperthyroidism: no ophthalmopathy progression over 18 months of follow-up. Trimming took 6 bases from V and 5 from J, leaving 20 bases between them. Per the germline V gene, CDR1 is SGHTA and CDR2 is FQGTGA. The CDR3 loop spans 16 amino acids. RNA transcripts served as the template for amplifying TCR beta CDR3 regions. The HTBI primer set was used in a first-round RT-PCR of the TCR CDR3. TCRdb re-called the multiplex PCR reads with MiXCR, one entry per CDR3 protein. Of around 420,000 distinct CDR3 sequences listed, 15% to 18% are singletons. For this clonotype: The antigen is undetermined.

The J gene is TRBJ2-4, the V gene TRBV7-3, with a possible D match to TRBD1 (5 bases). The sequencing input was blood. The clonotype comes from a woman between 18 and 29 years old with Graves' hyperthyroidism. The CDR3 region has the DNA TGTGCCAGCAGTCGAGGCCTGGGGCCCGGTGAAAACATTCAGTACTTC. Its translation is CASSRGLGPGENIQYF.